This T cell receptor beta chain was found in a study of type 1 and type 2 diabetes patients. The CDR3 spans 18 residues. Trimming removed 4 bases from V and 0 bases from J; junction bases left unmatched: 11. Only a few counts were recorded for this clonotype. The PCR template was genomic DNA. The TCR beta CDR3 region was amplified using 30 forward and 13 reverse primers. TCRdb analysed the multiplex PCR reads with MiXCR anew, one entry per CDR3 protein. There are 250,000 to 300,000 distinct CDR3 sequences in the sample; 47% occur only once, and roughly an eighth lies in the top ten. The specimen was peripheral blood mononuclear cells (PBMCs). This clonotype was sampled from a man aged 18 to 29 with type 2 diabetes. The chain carries TRBV12-3 or TRBV12-4 and TRBJ2-1; TRBD2 aligns across 8 bases. For the CDR3, the DNA is TGTGCCAGCAGTTCCTCTCAGTGGAGCGGGGGCTCCTACAATGAGCAGTTCTTC. This encodes CASSSSQWSGGSYNEQFF.